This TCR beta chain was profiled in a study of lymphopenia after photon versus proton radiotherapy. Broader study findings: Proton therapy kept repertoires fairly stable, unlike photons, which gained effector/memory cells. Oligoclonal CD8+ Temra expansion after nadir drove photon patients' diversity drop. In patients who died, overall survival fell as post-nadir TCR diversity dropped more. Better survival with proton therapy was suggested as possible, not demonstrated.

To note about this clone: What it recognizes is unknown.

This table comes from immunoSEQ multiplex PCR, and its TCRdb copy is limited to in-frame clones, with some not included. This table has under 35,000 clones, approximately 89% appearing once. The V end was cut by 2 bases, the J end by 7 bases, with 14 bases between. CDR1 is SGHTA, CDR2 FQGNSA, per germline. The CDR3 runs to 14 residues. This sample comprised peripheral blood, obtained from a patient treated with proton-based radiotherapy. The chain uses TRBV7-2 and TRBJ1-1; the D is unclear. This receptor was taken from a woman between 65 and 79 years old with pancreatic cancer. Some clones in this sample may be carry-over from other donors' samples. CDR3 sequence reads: CASSLRLPSLEAFF. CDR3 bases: TGTGCCAGCAGCTTAAGACTCCCATCCCTTGAAGCTTTCTTT.